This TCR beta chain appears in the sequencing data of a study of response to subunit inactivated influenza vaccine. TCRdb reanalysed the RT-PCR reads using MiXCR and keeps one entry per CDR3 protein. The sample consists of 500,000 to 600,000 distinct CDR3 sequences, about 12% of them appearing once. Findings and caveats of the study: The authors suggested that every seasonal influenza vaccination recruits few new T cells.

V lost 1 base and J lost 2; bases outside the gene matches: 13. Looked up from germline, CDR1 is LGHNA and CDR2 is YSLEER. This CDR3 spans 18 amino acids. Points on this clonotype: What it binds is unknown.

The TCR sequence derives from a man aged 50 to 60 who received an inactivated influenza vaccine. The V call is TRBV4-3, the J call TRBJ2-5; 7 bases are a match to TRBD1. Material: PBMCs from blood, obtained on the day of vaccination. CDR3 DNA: TGCGCCAGCAGCCAAGCCCCTTACGTCATACAGGGGCAAGAGACCCAGTACTTC. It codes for CASSQAPYVIQGQETQYF.